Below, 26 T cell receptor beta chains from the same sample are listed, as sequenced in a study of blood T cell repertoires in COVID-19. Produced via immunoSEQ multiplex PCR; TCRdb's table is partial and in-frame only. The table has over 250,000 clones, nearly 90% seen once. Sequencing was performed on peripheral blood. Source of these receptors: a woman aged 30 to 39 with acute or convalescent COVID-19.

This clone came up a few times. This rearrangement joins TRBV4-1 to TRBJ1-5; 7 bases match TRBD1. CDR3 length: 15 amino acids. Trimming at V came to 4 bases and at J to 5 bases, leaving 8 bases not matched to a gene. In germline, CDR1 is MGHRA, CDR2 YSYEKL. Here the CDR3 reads CASSRQRQGDQPQHF. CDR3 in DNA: TGCGCCAGCAGCCGGCAAAGGCAGGGGGATCAGCCCCAGCATTTT.

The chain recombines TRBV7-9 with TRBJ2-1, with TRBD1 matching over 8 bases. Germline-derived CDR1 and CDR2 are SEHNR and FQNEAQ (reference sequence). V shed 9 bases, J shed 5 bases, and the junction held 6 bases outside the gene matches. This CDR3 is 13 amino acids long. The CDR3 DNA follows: TGTGCCAGTGGGACAGGAGTAGACAATGAGCAGTTCTTC. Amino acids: CASGTGVDNEQFF.

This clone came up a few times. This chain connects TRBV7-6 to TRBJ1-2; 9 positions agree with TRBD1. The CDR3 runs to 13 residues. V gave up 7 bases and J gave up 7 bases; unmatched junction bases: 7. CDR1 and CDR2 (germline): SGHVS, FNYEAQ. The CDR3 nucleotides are TGTGCCAGCACCACGGGACAGGGTGGTGGCTACACCTTC. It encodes CASTTGQGGGYTF.

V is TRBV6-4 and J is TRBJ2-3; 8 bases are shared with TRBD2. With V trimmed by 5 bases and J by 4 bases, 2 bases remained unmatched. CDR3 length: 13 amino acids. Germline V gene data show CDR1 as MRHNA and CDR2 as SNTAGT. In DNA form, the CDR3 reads TGTGCCAGCAGTCGGGAGGGCGCAGATACGCAGTATTTT. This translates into CASSREGADTQYF.

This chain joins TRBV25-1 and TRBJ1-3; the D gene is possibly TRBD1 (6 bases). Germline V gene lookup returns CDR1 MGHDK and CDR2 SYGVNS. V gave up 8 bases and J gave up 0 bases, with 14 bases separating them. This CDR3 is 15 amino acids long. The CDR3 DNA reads TGTGCCAGCGGATCAGGGGCATCCTCTGGAAACACCATATATTTT. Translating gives CASGSGASSGNTIYF.

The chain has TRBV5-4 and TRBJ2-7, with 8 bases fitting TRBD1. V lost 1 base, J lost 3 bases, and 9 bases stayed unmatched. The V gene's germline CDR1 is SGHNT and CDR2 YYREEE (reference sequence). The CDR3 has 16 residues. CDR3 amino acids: CASSLPPGQENYEQYF. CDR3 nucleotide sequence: TGTGCCAGCAGCTTGCCTCCGGGACAGGAGAACTACGAGCAGTACTTC.

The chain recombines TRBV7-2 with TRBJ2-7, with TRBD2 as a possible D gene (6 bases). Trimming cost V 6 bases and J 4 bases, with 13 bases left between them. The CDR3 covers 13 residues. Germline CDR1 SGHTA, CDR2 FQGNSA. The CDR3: CASSYPGRYEQYF. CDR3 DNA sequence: TGTGCCAGCAGTTACCCGGGGAGGTACGAGCAGTACTTC.

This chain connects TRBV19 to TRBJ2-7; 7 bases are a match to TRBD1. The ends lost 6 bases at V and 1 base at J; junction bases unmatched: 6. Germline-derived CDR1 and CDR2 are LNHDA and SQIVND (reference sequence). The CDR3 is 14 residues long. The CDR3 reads CASRFRDSSYEQYF. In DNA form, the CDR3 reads TGTGCCAGTAGATTCCGGGACAGTTCCTACGAGCAGTACTTC.

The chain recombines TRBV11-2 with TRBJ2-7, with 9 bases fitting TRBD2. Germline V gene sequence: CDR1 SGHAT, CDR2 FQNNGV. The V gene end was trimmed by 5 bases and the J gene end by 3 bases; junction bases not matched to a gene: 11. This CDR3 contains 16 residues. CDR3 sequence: CASSLARLAGFYEQYF. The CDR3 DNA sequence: TGTGCCAGCAGCCTCGCTAGGCTAGCGGGGTTCTACGAGCAGTACTTC. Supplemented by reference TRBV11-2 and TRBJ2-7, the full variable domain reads EAGVAQSPRYKIIEKRQSVAFWCNPISGHATLYWYQQILGQGPKLLIQFQNNGVVDDSQLPKDRFSAERLKGVDSTLKIQPAKLEDSAVYLCASSLARLAGFYEQYFGPGTRLTVT.

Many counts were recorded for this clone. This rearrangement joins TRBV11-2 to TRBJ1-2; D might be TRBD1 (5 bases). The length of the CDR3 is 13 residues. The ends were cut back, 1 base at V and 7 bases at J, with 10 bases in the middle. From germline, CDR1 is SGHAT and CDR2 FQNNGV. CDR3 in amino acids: CASSLGTNSGYTF. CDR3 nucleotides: TGTGCCAGCAGCTTAGGGACAAATTCTGGCTACACCTTC.

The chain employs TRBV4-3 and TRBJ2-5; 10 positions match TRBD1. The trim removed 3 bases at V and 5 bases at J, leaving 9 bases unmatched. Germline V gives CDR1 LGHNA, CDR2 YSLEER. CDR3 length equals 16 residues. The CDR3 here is CASSHTSGTGDETQYF. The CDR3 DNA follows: TGCGCCAGCAGCCATACCTCCGGGACAGGGGATGAGACCCAGTACTTC.

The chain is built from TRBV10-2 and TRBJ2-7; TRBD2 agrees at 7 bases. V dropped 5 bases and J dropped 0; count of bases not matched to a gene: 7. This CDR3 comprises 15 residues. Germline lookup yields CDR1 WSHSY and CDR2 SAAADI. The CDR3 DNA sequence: TGCGCCAGCAGTCAATCGGGAGGCACCTCCTACGAGCAGTACTTC. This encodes CASSQSGGTSYEQYF.

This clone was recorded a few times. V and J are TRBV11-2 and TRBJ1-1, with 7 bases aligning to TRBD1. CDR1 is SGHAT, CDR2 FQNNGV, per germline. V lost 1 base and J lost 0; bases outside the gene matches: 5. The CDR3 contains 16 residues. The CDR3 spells CASSLVGGGMNTEAFF. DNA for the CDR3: TGTGCCAGCAGCTTAGTAGGGGGCGGAATGAACACTGAAGCTTTCTTT.

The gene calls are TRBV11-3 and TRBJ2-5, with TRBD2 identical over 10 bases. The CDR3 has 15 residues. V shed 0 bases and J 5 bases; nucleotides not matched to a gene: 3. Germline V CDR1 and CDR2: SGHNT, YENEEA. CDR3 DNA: TGTGCCAGCAGCTTAGATCCTAGCGGGAGTGAGACCCAGTACTTC. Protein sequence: CASSLDPSGSETQYF.

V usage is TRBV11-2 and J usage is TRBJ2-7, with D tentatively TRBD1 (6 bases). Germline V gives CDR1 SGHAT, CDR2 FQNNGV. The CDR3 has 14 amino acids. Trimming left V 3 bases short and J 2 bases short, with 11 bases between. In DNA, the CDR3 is TGTGCCAGCAGCTTTCAGGGGATTCCCTACGAGCAGTACTTC. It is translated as CASSFQGIPYEQYF.

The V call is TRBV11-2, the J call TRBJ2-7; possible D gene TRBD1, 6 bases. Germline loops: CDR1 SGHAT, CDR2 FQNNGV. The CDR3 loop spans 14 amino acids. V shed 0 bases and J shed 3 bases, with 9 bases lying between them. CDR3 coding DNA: TGTGCCAGCAGCTTAGACAGGGGTGGCTACGAGCAGTACTTC. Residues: CASSLDRGGYEQYF.

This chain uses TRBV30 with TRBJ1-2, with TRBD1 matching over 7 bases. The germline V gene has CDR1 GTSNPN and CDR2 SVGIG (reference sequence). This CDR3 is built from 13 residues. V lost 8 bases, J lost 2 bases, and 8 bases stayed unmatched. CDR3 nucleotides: TGTGCCGGAACGACAGGGAGGAACTATGGCTACACCTTC. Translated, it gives CAGTTGRNYGYTF.

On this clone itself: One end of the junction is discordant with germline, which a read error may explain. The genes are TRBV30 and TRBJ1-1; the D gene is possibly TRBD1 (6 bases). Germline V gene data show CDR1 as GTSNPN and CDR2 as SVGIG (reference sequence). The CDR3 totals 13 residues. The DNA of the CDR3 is TGTGCCTCCGGACAGAACATGAAGACTGAAGCTTTCTTT. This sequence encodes CASGQNMKTEAFF.

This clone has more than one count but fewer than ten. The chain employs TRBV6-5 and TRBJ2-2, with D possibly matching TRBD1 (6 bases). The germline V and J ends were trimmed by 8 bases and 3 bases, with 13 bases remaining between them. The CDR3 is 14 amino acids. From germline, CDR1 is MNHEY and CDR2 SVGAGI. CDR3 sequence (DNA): TGTGCCAGCCGGGACAACTCCGACACCGGGGAGCTGTTTTTT. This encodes CASRDNSDTGELFF.

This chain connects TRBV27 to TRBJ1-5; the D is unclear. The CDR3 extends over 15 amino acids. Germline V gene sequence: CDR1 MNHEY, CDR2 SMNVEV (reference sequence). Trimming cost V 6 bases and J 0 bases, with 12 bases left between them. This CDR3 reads CASSNGVYSNQPQHF. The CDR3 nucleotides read TGTGCCAGCAGCAACGGGGTATATAGCAATCAGCCCCAGCATTTT.

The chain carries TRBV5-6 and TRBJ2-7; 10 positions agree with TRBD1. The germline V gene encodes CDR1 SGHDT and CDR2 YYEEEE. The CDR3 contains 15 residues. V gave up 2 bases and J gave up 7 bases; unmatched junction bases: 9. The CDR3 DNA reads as TGTGCCAGCAGCTTTCCCGGGACAGGGGCGTGGGAGCAGTACTTC. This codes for CASSFPGTGAWEQYF.

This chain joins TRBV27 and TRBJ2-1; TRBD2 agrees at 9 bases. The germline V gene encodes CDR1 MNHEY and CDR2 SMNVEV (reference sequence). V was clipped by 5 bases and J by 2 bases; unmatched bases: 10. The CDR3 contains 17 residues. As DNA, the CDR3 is TGTGCCAGCAGTCCTCTACCACTAGCGGGCACCTACAATGAGCAGTTCTTC. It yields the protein CASSPLPLAGTYNEQFF.

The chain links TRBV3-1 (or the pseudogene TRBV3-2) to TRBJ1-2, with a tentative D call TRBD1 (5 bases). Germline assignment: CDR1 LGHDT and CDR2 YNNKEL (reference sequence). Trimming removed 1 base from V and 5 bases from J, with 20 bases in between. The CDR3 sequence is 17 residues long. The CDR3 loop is CASSQAPGRHLGYGYTF. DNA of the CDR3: TGTGCCAGCAGCCAAGCACCAGGGAGGCACCTGGGGTATGGCTACACCTTC.

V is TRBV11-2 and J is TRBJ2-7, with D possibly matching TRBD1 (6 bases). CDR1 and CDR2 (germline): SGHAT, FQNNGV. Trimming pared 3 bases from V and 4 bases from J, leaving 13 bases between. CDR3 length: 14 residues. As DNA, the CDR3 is TGTGCCAGCAGCTTTGGCAGGGGATGGTACGAGCAGTACTTC. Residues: CASSFGRGWYEQYF.

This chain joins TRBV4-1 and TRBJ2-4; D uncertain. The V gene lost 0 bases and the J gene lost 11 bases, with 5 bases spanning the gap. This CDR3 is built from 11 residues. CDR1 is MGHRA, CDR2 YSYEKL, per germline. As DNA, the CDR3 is TGCGCCAGCAGCCAAGAGTTCGTTCAGTACTTC. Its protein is CASSQEFVQYF.

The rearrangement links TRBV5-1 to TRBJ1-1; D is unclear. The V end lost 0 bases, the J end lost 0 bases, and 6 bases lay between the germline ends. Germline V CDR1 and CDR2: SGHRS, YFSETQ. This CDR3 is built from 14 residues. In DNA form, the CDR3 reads TGCGCCAGCAGCTTGGATCAGTTGAACACTGAAGCTTTCTTT. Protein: CASSLDQLNTEAFF. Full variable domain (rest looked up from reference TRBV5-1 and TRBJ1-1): KAGVTQTPRYLIKTRGQQVTLSCSPISGHRSVSWYQQTPGQGLQFLFEYFSETQRNKGNFPGRFSGRQFSNSRSEMNVSTLELGDSALYLCASSLDQLNTEAFFGQGTRLTVV.